The 18 T cell receptor beta chains listed next were all sequenced from one sample in a study of vaccination effects on CD4 cells after COVID-19. Expansion with viral peptide pools was applied to antigen-specific CD4+ T cells by the ViraFEST assay prior to sequencing. It was after approximately 11 days of culture that CD4+ T cells were isolated. All participants had two doses of either the BNT162b2 or mRNA-1273 vaccine. The antigens of these receptors remain unknown. Measured with immunoSEQ multiplex PCR; TCRdb has only the in-frame clones, and not every one. Of more than 35,000 clones listed, approximately 82% are singletons. Sequencing used CD4+ T cells from PBMCs cultured with HCoV-NL63 spike peptides, obtained after COVID-19 vaccination. Receptor source: a human donor who received a COVID-19 vaccine. Some clones in this sample may be carry-over from other donors' samples.

The chain uses TRBV5-1 and TRBJ2-5; no reliable D call. CDR1 SGHRS and CDR2 YFSETQ come from the germline V gene. CDR3 length: 16 residues. The V end was cut by 0 bases, the J end by 4 bases, with 16 bases between. As DNA, the CDR3 is TGCGCCAGCAGCTTGGCCAGGCAAACGAACGGAGAGACCCAGTACTTC. Its protein product is CASSLARQTNGETQYF. The full variable domain, in which reference TRBV5-1 and TRBJ2-5 provide the parts outside the CDR3, is KAGVTQTPRYLIKTRGQQVTLSCSPISGHRSVSWYQQTPGQGLQFLFEYFSETQRNKGNFPGRFSGRQFSNSRSEMNVSTLELGDSALYLCASSLARQTNGETQYFGPGTRLLVL.

This chain connects TRBV11-1 to TRBJ2-1; D possibly corresponds to TRBD1 (7 bases). Germline CDR1 is SGHAT and CDR2 is FQDESV (reference sequence). The CDR3 runs to 15 residues. The V end was cut by 7 bases, the J end by 2 bases, with 15 bases between. The CDR3 DNA follows: TGTGCCAGCACCAGAGACAGGGAGGCCTACAATGAGCAGTTCTTC. This codes for CASTRDREAYNEQFF.

The rearrangement links TRBV24-1 to TRBJ1-5; 10 bases agree with TRBD1. V shed 3 bases and J 4 bases; nucleotides not matched to a gene: 2. The length of the CDR3 is 15 residues. Germline V CDR1 and CDR2: KGHDR, SFDVKD. CDR3 nucleotide sequence: TGTGCCACCAGTGATGCGGACAGGGGGAATCAGCCCCAGCATTTT. Translating it yields CATSDADRGNQPQHF.

This chain connects TRBV18 to TRBJ2-1, with D unresolved. The ends were cut back, 4 bases at V and 4 bases at J, with 17 bases in the middle. CDR3 size: 16 residues. Germline lookup yields CDR1 KGHSH and CDR2 LQKENI. This chain's CDR3 is CASSLGGSSGYNEQFF. CDR3 nucleotides: TGTGCCAGCTCACTGGGCGGATCATCTGGTTACAATGAGCAGTTCTTC.

The chain carries TRBV6-1 and TRBJ1-1; D is ambiguous. Germline V CDR1 and CDR2: MNHNS, SASEGT. This CDR3 spans 13 amino acids. Trimming took off 2 bases at V and 4 bases at J, with 8 bases between the two ends. This chain's CDR3 is CASSESGGTEAFF. The CDR3 DNA is TGTGCCAGCAGTGAATCAGGCGGCACTGAAGCTTTCTTT.

The chain couples TRBV3-1 (or the pseudogene TRBV3-2) to TRBJ1-1; D might be TRBD1 (5 bases). Germline lookup yields CDR1 LGHDT and CDR2 YNNKEL (reference sequence). V lost 1 base to trimming and J lost 6 bases, with 12 bases between them. The CDR3 is made up of 14 amino acids. Here the CDR3 DNA reads TGTGCCAGCAGCCAAGTGGGGGGGATGGCTGAAGCTTTCTTT. Its translation is CASSQVGGMAEAFF.

V and J are TRBV5-1 and TRBJ2-2, with D perhaps TRBD1 (5 bases). Trimming left V 0 bases short and J 2 bases short, with 8 bases between. Germline V gene sequence: CDR1 SGHRS, CDR2 YFSETQ. The CDR3 runs to 15 residues. In DNA form, the CDR3 reads TGCGCCAGCAGCTTGGTTGGGGCAAACACCGGGGAGCTGTTTTTT. The encoded protein is CASSLVGANTGELFF.

The chain joins TRBV10-2 to TRBJ2-5, with 10 bases aligning to TRBD2. The CDR3 has 15 amino acids. Germline V gene sequence: CDR1 WSHSY, CDR2 SAAADI. V trimming: 6 bases; J trimming: 2 bases; junction bases outside the gene matches: 6. CDR3 nucleotide sequence: TGCGCCAGCAGAAAACTAGCGGGACCGCAAGAGACCCAGTACTTC. Its translation: CASRKLAGPQETQYF.

The genes are TRBV27 and TRBJ2-3, with a weak D call TRBD2 (5 bases). The CDR3 has 15 amino acids. The germline V gene encodes CDR1 MNHEY and CDR2 SMNVEV (reference sequence). Trimming removed 6 bases from V and 0 bases from J, with 13 bases in between. The CDR3 DNA reads TGTGCCAGCAGATGGACTGTCTCTAGCACAGATACGCAGTATTTT. Translated: CASRWTVSSTDTQYF.

The chain is built from TRBV5-1 and TRBJ2-2; D ambiguous. V lost 4 bases and J 6 bases, leaving 19 bases between the germline ends. CDR3 length: 16 amino acids. Per the germline V gene, CDR1 is SGHRS and CDR2 is YFSETQ. The CDR3 DNA is TGCGCCAGCAGCCGCCAGGCGATAGGGTGGCCCGGGGAGCTGTTTTTT. Translated, it gives CASSRQAIGWPGELFF.

The rearrangement uses TRBV27 and TRBJ2-5, with 13 bases lining up with TRBD2. CDR1 is MNHEY and CDR2 is SMNVEV in the germline V gene (reference sequence). The length of the CDR3 is 15 residues. The trim removed 4 bases at V and 12 bases at J, leaving 11 bases unmatched. DNA of the CDR3: TGTGCCAGCAGTTCTACAGGACTAGCGGGGGCCCCCGAGTACTTC. Amino acids: CASSSTGLAGAPEYF.

This chain joins TRBV5-1 and TRBJ1-4, with 8 nucleotides matching TRBD1. CDR3 length: 17 residues. The germline V gene encodes CDR1 SGHRS and CDR2 YFSETQ. Trimming at V came to 4 bases and at J to 6 bases, leaving 14 bases not matched to a gene. This chain's CDR3 is CASSLFGQGGLYEKLFF. CDR3 coding DNA: TGCGCCAGCAGCCTGTTCGGACAGGGCGGTTTATATGAAAAACTGTTTTTT.

The J gene is TRBJ1-4, the V gene TRBV7-2; D remains unclear. From germline, CDR1 is SGHTA and CDR2 FQGNSA. V lost 3 bases and J 4 bases, leaving 12 bases between the germline ends. The CDR3 has 15 residues. The CDR3 reads CASSFLGLLNEKLFF. The CDR3 DNA follows: TGTGCCAGCAGCTTTTTAGGCCTGCTTAATGAAAAACTGTTTTTT.

The V gene is TRBV6-5, the J gene TRBJ1-5, with a tentative D call TRBD1 (6 bases). The CDR3 is 15 residues long. Germline V gene sequence: CDR1 MNHEY, CDR2 SVGAGI. V gave up 0 bases and J gave up 5 bases, with 11 bases separating them. This CDR3 is CASSYSGQPHQPQHF. CDR3 in DNA: TGTGCCAGCAGTTACTCCGGACAGCCTCATCAGCCCCAGCATTTT.

This clone appeared a few times. The gene calls are TRBV29-1 and TRBJ2-1, with 12 bases lining up with TRBD1. The CDR3 length is 13 residues. The V segment lost 7 bases and the J segment 7 bases; nucleotides outside the gene matches: 5. Germline V CDR1 and CDR2: SQVTM, ANQGSEA. The CDR3 is CSAEGQGANEQFF. The CDR3 coding sequence is TGCAGCGCTGAGGGACAGGGGGCGAATGAGCAGTTCTTC.

The V gene is TRBV7-3, the J gene TRBJ1-1; 10 bases match TRBD1. Per germline, CDR1 SGHTA and CDR2 FQGTGA. The CDR3 contains 13 residues. Trimming at V came to 5 bases and at J to 7 bases, leaving 4 bases not matched to a gene. The CDR3 loop is CASSRDRGSEAFF. The CDR3 coding sequence is TGTGCCAGCAGCCGGGACAGGGGAAGTGAAGCTTTCTTT.

The chain is built from TRBV19 and TRBJ1-2; D is ambiguous. In germline, CDR1 is LNHDA, CDR2 SQIVND (reference sequence). Trimming cost V 2 bases and J 6 bases, with 7 bases left between them. The CDR3 is 12 amino acids. The CDR3 DNA follows: TGTGCCAGTAGTATAAGGACCAATGGCTACACCTTC. The encoded protein is CASSIRTNGYTF.

The rearrangement uses TRBV19 and TRBJ1-2; D is ambiguous. The CDR3 is made up of 11 amino acids. The V gene lost 6 bases and the J gene lost 6 bases, with 8 bases spanning the gap. Germline loops: CDR1 LNHDA, CDR2 SQIVND (reference sequence). The CDR3 DNA reads TGTGCCAGTAGGAGCGGACATGGCTACACCTTC. The encoded protein is CASRSGHGYTF.